The text below deals with one TCR beta chain. As handled by the study authors: Amplification with reference gene primers provided the estimates of nucleated cell counts. Here immunoSEQ multiplex PCR was the method, and the copy in TCRdb shows in-frame clones only, minus some. The V and J calls and clone size come from that table; D and trimming were worked out from the DNA. Of about 210,000 clones in the sample, 85% were seen once. This sample is drawn from a study of blood T cell repertoires in COVID-19. Study as a whole: The cDNA or gDNA used as material had been derived from T cells, B-cell-depleted T cells, or PBMCs.

The sequence derives from a man aged 40-50 years who had recovered from COVID-19. Sequencing was performed on PBMCs or T cells enriched from blood (not recorded which).

The CDR3 sequence: CASSASMVEKLFF. CDR3 bases: TGTGCCAGCAGCGCCAGTATGGTGGAAAAACTGTTTTTT. The rearrangement joins TRBV5-5 to TRBJ1-4, with unresolved D. Germline CDR1 and CDR2: SGHKS and YYEKEE (reference sequence). The CDR3 contains 13 residues. Trimming took 4 bases from V and 8 from J, leaving 12 bases between them. The full variable domain, in which reference TRBV5-5 and TRBJ1-4 provide the parts outside the CDR3, is DAGVTQSPTHLIKTRGQQVTLRCSPISGHKSVSWYQQVLGQGPQFIFQYYEKEERGRGNFPDRFSARQFPNYSSELNVNALLLGDSALYLCASSASMVEKLFFGSGTQLSVL.